Listed below are T cell receptor beta chains from one sample, sequenced in a study of T cell responses to AZD1222 COVID-19 vaccine. Produced via immunoSEQ multiplex PCR; TCRdb's table is partial and in-frame only. This table holds some 170,000 clones, 90% to 95% found once. The material was peripheral blood, obtained 28 days after the second dose of the MenACWY control vaccine. Source of these receptors: an adult who received the MenACWY meningococcal vaccine as a control. The CDR3 runs from the conserved cysteine through the conserved F or W. The order of the fields is V gene, CDR3 protein.

V: TRBV5-5
CDR3: CASSLEGDRVNEKLFF

V: TRBV5-8
CDR3: CASSGTGWFNSPLHF

V: TRBV6-2/TRBV6-3
CDR3: CASSSGTVISRNEQFF

V: TRBV19
CDR3: CASRGSWGNTIYF

V: TRBV5-6
CDR3: CASSLEGIQETQYF

V: TRBV9
CDR3: CASSVDPVQETQYF

V: TRBV5-1
CDR3: CASSWDGEPYGYTF

V: TRBV24-1
CDR3: CATSDSGSPGGYTF

V: TRBV12-3/TRBV12-4
CDR3: CASSLGTGNGYTF

V: TRBV24-1
CDR3: CATSDYSTNYGYTF

V: TRBV19
CDR3: CASSRRDRGVYEQYF